A single sample gave rise to the 9 T cell receptor beta chains below, sequenced in a study of cytomegalovirus exposure and HLA in healthy donors. In the PCR, 60 Vbeta and 13 Jbeta primers were used. Sequencing used immunoSEQ multiplex PCR; TCRdb keeps in-frame clones, though not all of them. This sample yields roughly 190,000 clones, of which approximately 88% are seen a single time; approximately 2.4% belongs to the top ten. The sample consisted of PBMCs. The receptors derive from a woman aged 50 to 60 in good health and CMV-seropositive.

The chain couples TRBV28 to TRBJ1-4, with TRBD1 identical over 9 bases. The CDR3 spans 15 residues. Germline values: CDR1 MDHEN, CDR2 SYDVKM. The trim removed 6 bases at V and 4 bases at J, leaving 6 bases unmatched. CDR3 sequence (DNA): TGTGCCAGCAGGGACAGGGGCTCTAATAATGAAAAACTGTTTTTT. Translated, it gives CASRDRGSNNEKLFF.

The chain carries TRBV5-1 and TRBJ2-1, with D possibly TRBD2 on 5 matching bases. V was cut by 4 bases and J by 0 bases, with 11 bases left in between. The CDR3 is 15 residues long. Germline V gene data show CDR1 as SGHRS and CDR2 as YFSETQ. CDR3: CASSPLRGSYNEQFF. For the CDR3, the DNA is TGCGCCAGCAGCCCCCTCCGGGGCTCCTACAATGAGCAGTTCTTC.

The genes are TRBV6-6 and TRBJ2-7, with 13 bases matching TRBD2. CDR1 and CDR2 (germline): MNHNY, SVGAGI (reference sequence). V shed 0 bases, J shed 10 bases, and the junction held 6 bases outside the gene matches. CDR3 length: 15 amino acids. The CDR3 region is CASSYSGLAGASQYF. As DNA, the CDR3 is TGTGCCAGCAGTTACTCCGGACTAGCGGGGGCCTCTCAGTACTTC.

The CDR3 loop reads CASSVDRDSPLHF. Written as DNA, the CDR3 is TGCGCCAGCTCGGTCGACAGAGATTCACCCCTCCACTTT. The chain couples TRBV5-1 to TRBJ1-6, with D tentatively TRBD1 (5 bases). Per germline, CDR1 SGHRS and CDR2 YFSETQ. The CDR3 sequence is 13 residues long. V was clipped by 7 bases and J by 8 bases, with 13 bases between them. Full variable domain (missing parts from reference TRBV5-1 and TRBJ1-6): KAGVTQTPRYLIKTRGQQVTLSCSPISGHRSVSWYQQTPGQGLQFLFEYFSETQRNKGNFPGRFSGRQFSNSRSEMNVSTLELGDSALYLCASSVDRDSPLHFGNGTRLTVT.

The rearrangement links TRBV7-2 to TRBJ2-1, with 12 bases that match TRBD2. The CDR3 is 16 residues long. Looked up from germline, CDR1 is SGHTA and CDR2 is FQGNSA. With 5 bases clipped from V and 6 bases from J, the junction kept 8 bases outside the gene matches. CDR3 DNA: TGTGCCAGCAGCGTGGGACCGGGACTAGCGGGCAATGAGCAGTTCTTC. Amino acids: CASSVGPGLAGNEQFF.

This sequence joins TRBV5-8 and TRBJ2-1; TRBD1 is a possible D gene (6 bases). Germline V lookup: CDR1 SGHTS, CDR2 YDEGEE. This CDR3 contains 13 residues. V dropped 4 bases and J dropped 4 bases, with 9 bases sitting between them. The CDR3 here is CASSLGGYNEQFF. CDR3 coding DNA: TGTGCCAGCAGCCTAGGGGGTTACAATGAGCAGTTCTTC.

The genes are TRBV28 and TRBJ1-5; TRBD1 agrees at 9 bases. CDR3 length equals 15 residues. Germline-derived CDR1 and CDR2 are MDHEN and SYDVKM. With 6 bases clipped from V and 2 bases from J, the junction kept 5 bases outside the gene matches. The CDR3 spells CASRVQGAGNQPQHF. The CDR3 DNA reads TGTGCCAGCAGGGTACAGGGGGCTGGCAATCAGCCCCAGCATTTT.

The chain joins TRBV19 to TRBJ1-5, with D possibly matching TRBD1 (5 bases). Germline values: CDR1 LNHDA, CDR2 SQIVND (reference sequence). V was pared by 5 bases and J by 2 bases, with 13 bases between. The CDR3 sequence is 15 residues long. This CDR3 reads CASSSGDLGNQPQHF. CDR3 coding DNA: TGTGCCAGTAGTTCGGGGGATTTGGGCAATCAGCCCCAGCATTTT.

DNA of the CDR3: TGTGCCAGCAGCCTTCTCGGGGCGGGGGGGCCGACAGATACGCAGTATTTT. This encodes CASSLLGAGGPTDTQYF. This sequence joins TRBV7-9 and TRBJ2-3; 9 bases map to TRBD2. Germline V CDR1 and CDR2: SEHNR, FQNEAQ (reference sequence). V was clipped by 5 bases and J by 3 bases; unmatched bases: 12. This CDR3 contains 17 residues.